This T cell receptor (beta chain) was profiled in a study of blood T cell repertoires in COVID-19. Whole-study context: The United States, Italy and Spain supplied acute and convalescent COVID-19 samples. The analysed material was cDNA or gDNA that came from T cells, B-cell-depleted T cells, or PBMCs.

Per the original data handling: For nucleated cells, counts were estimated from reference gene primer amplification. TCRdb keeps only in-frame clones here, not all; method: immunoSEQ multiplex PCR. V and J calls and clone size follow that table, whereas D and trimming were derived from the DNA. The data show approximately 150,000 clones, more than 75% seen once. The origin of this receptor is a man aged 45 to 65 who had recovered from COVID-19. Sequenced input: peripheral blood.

The CDR3 DNA is TGTGCCAGCAGCCAAGGGACCCCGGGACAGGGTCGTGAGCAGTTCTTC. The encoded protein is CASSQGTPGQGREQFF. The rearrangement links TRBV3-1 (or the pseudogene TRBV3-2) to TRBJ2-1; 9 bases align to TRBD1. This CDR3 contains 16 residues. Germline CDR1 reads LGHDT; CDR2 reads YNNKEL (reference sequence). The V segment lost 1 base and the J segment 9 bases; nucleotides outside the gene matches: 10.